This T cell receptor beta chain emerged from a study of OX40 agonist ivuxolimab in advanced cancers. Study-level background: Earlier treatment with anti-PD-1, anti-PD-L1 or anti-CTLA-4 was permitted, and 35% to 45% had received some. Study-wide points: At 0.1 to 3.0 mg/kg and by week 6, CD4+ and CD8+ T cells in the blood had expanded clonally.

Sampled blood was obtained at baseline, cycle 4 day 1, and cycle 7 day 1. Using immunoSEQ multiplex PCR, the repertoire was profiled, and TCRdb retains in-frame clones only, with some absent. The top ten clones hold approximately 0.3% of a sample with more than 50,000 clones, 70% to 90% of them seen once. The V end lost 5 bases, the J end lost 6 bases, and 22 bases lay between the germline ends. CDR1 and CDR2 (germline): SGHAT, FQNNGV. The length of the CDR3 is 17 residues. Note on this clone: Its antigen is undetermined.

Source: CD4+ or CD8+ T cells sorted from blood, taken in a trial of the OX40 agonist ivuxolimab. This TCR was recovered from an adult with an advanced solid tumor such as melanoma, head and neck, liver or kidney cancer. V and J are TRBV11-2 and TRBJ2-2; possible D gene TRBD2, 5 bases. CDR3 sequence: CASSRSRSGSVAGELFF. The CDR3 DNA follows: TGTGCCAGCAGCCGGTCCCGTTCGGGGTCCGTCGCCGGGGAGCTGTTTTTT. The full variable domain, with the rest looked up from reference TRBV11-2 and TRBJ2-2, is EAGVAQSPRYKIIEKRQSVAFWCNPISGHATLYWYQQILGQGPKLLIQFQNNGVVDDSQLPKDRFSAERLKGVDSTLKIQPAKLEDSAVYLCASSRSRSGSVAGELFFGEGSRLTVL.